This T cell receptor (beta chain) comes out of a study of cytomegalovirus exposure and HLA in healthy donors. The donors belonged to the roughly 110-subject validation cohort, separate from the roughly 650-subject first cohort. Profiling relied on immunoSEQ multiplex PCR, and the TCRdb table lists in-frame clones only, not all of them. The sample lists about 120,000 clones, less than 90% seen once, with 4% to 5.5% in the top ten. The germline V and J ends were trimmed by 6 bases and 6 bases, with 18 bases remaining between them. Germline CDR1 MNHNS, CDR2 SASEGT. This CDR3 region has 15 residues. The clonotype originates from a man in his late teens or twenties in good health and CMV-seropositive. The genes are TRBV6-1 and TRBJ2-1; D not resolved. The sequenced sample consisted of PBMCs. Written as DNA, the CDR3 is TGTGCCAGCAGATACGTAGAAGGAGTTCCCAATGAGCAGTTCTTC. This encodes CASRYVEGVPNEQFF.